This T cell receptor beta chain was captured in a study of CD8 T cells in ankylosing spondylitis. Many counts were recorded for this clonotype. What it binds is not known. As the method for making TCR beta libraries, quantitative 5'-RACE with molecular barcodes was used. TCRdb independently ran MiXCR on the 5' RACE reads; one entry per CDR3 protein. The sample carries 350,000 to 450,000 distinct CDR3 sequences, roughly 20% recorded once. Overall study findings and caveats: A TCR beta motif made of fewer than ten highly homologous variants seemed typical of ankylosing spondylitis blood. Reports of some motif variants in reactive arthritis synovial fluid and blood predate this one. Disease-linked clones were reportedly significantly enriched in matched ankylosing spondylitis synovial fluid.

In germline, CDR1 is SGHDN, CDR2 FVKESK. V lost 1 base, J lost 3 bases, and 10 bases lay in between. The CDR3 sequence is 14 residues long. This TCR was recovered from a male donor with ankylosing spondylitis or in good health (not recorded which). Sequencing was carried out using blood, either unsorted or a sorted T cell fraction (not recorded which). The gene calls are TRBV14 and TRBJ2-7; D not resolved. CDR3 nucleotide sequence: TGTGCCAGCAGCCAAGCCCCCAGGAACTACGAGCAGTACTTC. It encodes CASSQAPRNYEQYF.